This T cell receptor beta chain emerged from a study of T cell responses to AZD1222 COVID-19 vaccine. Study outcomes and limitations: Unmutated regions of variants are reportedly targeted by nearly half of spike-specific TCRs. Among AZD1222 vaccinees, only 5 to 7 were seropositive at baseline.

Notes on this clone: Its antigen is not identified.

The repertoire was sequenced with immunoSEQ multiplex PCR; TCRdb's copy has only in-frame clones and lacks some. This table has fewer than 120,000 clones, nearly 90% appearing once. Specimen: peripheral blood, collected on day 0 of AZD1222 vaccination. This clonotype was obtained from an adult in good health.

In DNA, the CDR3 is TGTGCCAGCAGCTCACGGACAGGGAGGAGCACAGATACGCAGTATTTT. It encodes CASSSRTGRSTDTQYF. The chain recombines TRBV7-2 with TRBJ2-3; 8 bases agree with TRBD1. After removal of 4 bases from V and 0 bases from J, the junction contained 6 bases not matched to a gene. The CDR3 covers 16 residues. Germline assignment: CDR1 SGHTA and CDR2 FQGNSA.